This T cell receptor beta chain derives from a study of CD4 T cells in relation to SARS-CoV-2 and coronaviruses. CD4+ T cells from unexposed donors were obtained before the COVID-19 pandemic (2011-2018). CD4+ T cells were isolated from the cells after around 11 days of culture. Testing used SARS-CoV-2 S/N and four cold-coronavirus spikes on unexposed-donor CD4+ T cells, cells permitting. The V segment lost 3 bases and the J segment 9 bases; nucleotides outside the gene matches: 5. This CDR3 spans 13 amino acids. Looked up from germline, CDR1 is SGHVS and CDR2 is FQNEAQ. On this clone: Its specificity is not known.

Sequencing used immunoSEQ multiplex PCR; TCRdb keeps in-frame clones, though not all of them. The data contain about 20,000 clones, 60% to 80% of them singletons. General study findings and limits: Monoreactive clones expanded significantly more to SARS-CoV-2 than crossreactive clones did.

The material sequenced was CD4+ T cells from PBMCs, cultured in vitro. The V gene is TRBV7-8, the J gene TRBJ2-1; 7 bases are a match to TRBD2. This TCR was recovered from a human donor in good health. The chain's CDR3 is CASSLGTTGEQFF. CDR3 DNA: TGTGCCAGCAGCTTGGGGACTACTGGTGAGCAGTTCTTC.